The 6 T cell receptor beta chains presented below share a single source sample, sequenced in a study of identical twins. A single record per CDR3 protein comes from TCRdb applying MiXCR to the 5' RACE reads. There are about 490,000 distinct CDR3 sequences in the sample; approximately 14% occur only once, and roughly 0.42% lies in the top ten. A further study also used this sample, focusing on yellow fever vaccine responses in identical twins.

The sample taken for sequencing was CD4+ T cells sorted from blood. The source is a woman under 30 in good health.

This clonotype was counted between two and nine times. The chain recombines TRBV10-3 with TRBJ2-7, with D perhaps matching TRBD1 or TRBD2 (5 bases each). Trimming took 2 bases from V and 0 from J, leaving 14 bases between them. This CDR3 has 16 residues. Germline loops: CDR1 ENHRY, CDR2 SYGVKD. CDR3 coding DNA: TGTGCCATCAGTGAGGGGGGAGCCGAAAGCTCCTACGAGCAGTACTTC. It yields the protein CAISEGGAESSYEQYF.

This clonotype was found a few times. The gene calls are TRBV3-1 and TRBJ2-4; the D call may be TRBD1 or TRBD2 (5 bases each). V was clipped by 4 bases and J by 1 base, with 14 bases between them. This CDR3 has 16 residues. In germline, CDR1 is LGHDT, CDR2 YNNKEL (reference sequence). The CDR3 sequence: CASSRGSLSAKNIQYF. CDR3 nucleotides: TGTGCCAGCAGCCGGGGGTCCCTGTCCGCCAAAAACATTCAGTACTTC.

This clonotype was counted only a few times. The chain has TRBV12-3 or TRBV12-4 and TRBJ2-2; unclear D gene. The germline V and J ends were trimmed by 6 bases and 6 bases, with 11 bases remaining between them. The CDR3 spans 13 residues. In DNA, the CDR3 is TGTGCCAGCAGCCGGTCGCAGGCCGGGGAGCTGTTTTTT. This codes for CASSRSQAGELFF.

The CDR3 region is CASSRGGAGDTQYF. Written as DNA, the CDR3 is TGCGCCAGCAGCCGAGGTGGGGCAGGAGATACGCAGTATTTT. The chain joins TRBV5-1 to TRBJ2-3; a weak D match, TRBD1 (5 bases). Germline CDR1 is SGHRS and CDR2 is YFSETQ. CDR3 length equals 14 residues. V lost 4 bases and J lost 5, with 14 bases in between.

The table lists this clonotype with a few counts. The gene calls are TRBV7-8 and TRBJ2-3; 12 bases agree with TRBD2. After removal of 1 base from V and 5 bases from J, the junction contained 10 bases not matched to a gene. The CDR3 extends over 18 amino acids. Germline V gene sequence: CDR1 SGHVS, CDR2 FQNEAQ. This chain's CDR3 is CASSLESSLAGGKDTQYF. CDR3 sequence (DNA): TGTGCCAGCAGCTTAGAGTCGTCACTAGCGGGAGGAAAAGATACGCAGTATTTT.

The V call is TRBV25-1, the J call TRBJ1-1, with a tentative D call TRBD1 (5 bases). Germline V gene data show CDR1 as MGHDK and CDR2 as SYGVNS. Trimming cost V 5 bases and J 1 base, with 11 bases left between them. This CDR3 is built from 14 residues. CDR3 nucleotides: TGTGCCAGCAGTACCGGGGACGCGAACACTGAAGCTTTCTTT. Translation: CASSTGDANTEAFF.